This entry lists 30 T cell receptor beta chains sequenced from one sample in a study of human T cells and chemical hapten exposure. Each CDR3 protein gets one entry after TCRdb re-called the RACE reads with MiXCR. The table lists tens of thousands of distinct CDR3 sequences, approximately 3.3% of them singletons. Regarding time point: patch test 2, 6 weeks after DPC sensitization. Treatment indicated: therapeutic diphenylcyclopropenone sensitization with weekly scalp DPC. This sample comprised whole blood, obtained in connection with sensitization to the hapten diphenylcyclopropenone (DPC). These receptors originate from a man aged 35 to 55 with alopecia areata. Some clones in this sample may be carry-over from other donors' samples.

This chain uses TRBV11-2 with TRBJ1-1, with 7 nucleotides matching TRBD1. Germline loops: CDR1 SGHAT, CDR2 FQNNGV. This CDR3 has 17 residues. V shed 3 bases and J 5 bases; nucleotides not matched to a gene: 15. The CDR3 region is CASSFLTGVLIGTEAFF. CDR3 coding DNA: TGTGCCAGCAGCTTCCTAACAGGGGTCTTGATTGGGACTGAAGCTTTCTTT. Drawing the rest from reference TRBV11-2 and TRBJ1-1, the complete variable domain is EAGVAQSPRYKIIEKRQSVAFWCNPISGHATLYWYQQILGQGPKLLIQFQNNGVVDDSQLPKDRFSAERLKGVDSTLKIQPAKLEDSAVYLCASSFLTGVLIGTEAFFGQGTRLTVV.

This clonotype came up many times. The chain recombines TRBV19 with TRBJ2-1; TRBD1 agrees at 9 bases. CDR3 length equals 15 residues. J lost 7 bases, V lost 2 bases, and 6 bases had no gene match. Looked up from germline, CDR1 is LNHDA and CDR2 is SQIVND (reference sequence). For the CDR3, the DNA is TGTGCCAGTAGTATAAAAGGACAGGGGTGGAATGAGCAGTTCTTC. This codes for CASSIKGQGWNEQFF.

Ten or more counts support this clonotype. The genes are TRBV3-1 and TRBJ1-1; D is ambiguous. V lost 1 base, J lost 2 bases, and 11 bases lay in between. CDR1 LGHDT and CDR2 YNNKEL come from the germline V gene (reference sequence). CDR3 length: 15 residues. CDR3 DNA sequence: TGTGCCAGCAGCCAAGGGACCCAAGGAAACACTGAAGCTTTCTTT. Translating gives CASSQGTQGNTEAFF.

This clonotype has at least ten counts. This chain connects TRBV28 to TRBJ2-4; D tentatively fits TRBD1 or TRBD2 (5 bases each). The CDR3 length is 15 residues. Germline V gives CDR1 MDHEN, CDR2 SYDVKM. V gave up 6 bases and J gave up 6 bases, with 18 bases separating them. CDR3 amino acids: CASRTGTPALNIQYF. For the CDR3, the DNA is TGTGCCAGCAGAACCGGGACCCCGGCCCTAAACATTCAGTACTTC.

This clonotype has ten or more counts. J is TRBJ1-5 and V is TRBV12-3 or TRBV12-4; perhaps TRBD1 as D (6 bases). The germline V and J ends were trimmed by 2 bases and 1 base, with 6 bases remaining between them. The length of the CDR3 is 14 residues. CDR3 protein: CASSLRGSNQPQHF. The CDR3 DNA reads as TGTGCCAGCAGTTTAAGGGGGAGCAATCAGCCCCAGCATTTT.

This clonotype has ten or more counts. The CDR3 region is CASRSDRGNQPQHF. Here the CDR3 DNA reads TGTGCCAGCAGATCTGACAGGGGCAATCAGCCCCAGCATTTT. The genes are TRBV6-5 and TRBJ1-5, with TRBD1 identical over 7 bases. V trimming: 6 bases; J trimming: 2 bases; junction bases outside the gene matches: 4. Germline V gives CDR1 MNHEY, CDR2 SVGAGI. This CDR3 is 14 amino acids long.

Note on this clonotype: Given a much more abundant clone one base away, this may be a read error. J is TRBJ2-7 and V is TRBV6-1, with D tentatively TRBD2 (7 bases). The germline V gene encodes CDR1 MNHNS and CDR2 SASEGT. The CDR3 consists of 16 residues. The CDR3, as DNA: TGTGCCGGCAGTACGTCTAGCGGAGGGGGGATCTACGAGCAGTACTTC. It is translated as CAGSTSSGGGIYEQYF.

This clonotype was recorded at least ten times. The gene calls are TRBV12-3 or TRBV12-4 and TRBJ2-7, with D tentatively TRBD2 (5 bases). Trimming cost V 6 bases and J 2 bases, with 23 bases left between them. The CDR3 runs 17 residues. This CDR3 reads CASSPMGWRARTYEQYF. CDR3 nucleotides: TGTGCCAGCAGCCCAATGGGCTGGCGGGCTCGAACCTACGAGCAGTACTTC.

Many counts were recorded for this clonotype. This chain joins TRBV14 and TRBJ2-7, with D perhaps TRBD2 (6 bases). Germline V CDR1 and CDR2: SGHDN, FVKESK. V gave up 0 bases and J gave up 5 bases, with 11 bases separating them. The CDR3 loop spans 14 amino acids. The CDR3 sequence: CASSQEAEGHEQYF. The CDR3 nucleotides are TGTGCCAGCAGCCAAGAGGCGGAGGGCCACGAGCAGTACTTC.

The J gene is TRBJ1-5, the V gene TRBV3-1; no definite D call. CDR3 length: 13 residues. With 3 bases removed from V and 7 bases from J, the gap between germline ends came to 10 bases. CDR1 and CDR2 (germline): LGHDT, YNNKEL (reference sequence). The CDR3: CASSHNEGQPQHF. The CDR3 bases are TGTGCCAGCAGCCACAACGAGGGCCAGCCCCAGCATTTT. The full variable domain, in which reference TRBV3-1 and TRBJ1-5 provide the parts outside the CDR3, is DTAVSQTPKYLVTQMGNDKSIKCEQNLGHDTMYWYKQDSKKFLKIMFSYNNKELIINETVPNRFSPKSPDKAHLNLHINSLELGDSAVYFCASSHNEGQPQHFGDGTRLSIL.

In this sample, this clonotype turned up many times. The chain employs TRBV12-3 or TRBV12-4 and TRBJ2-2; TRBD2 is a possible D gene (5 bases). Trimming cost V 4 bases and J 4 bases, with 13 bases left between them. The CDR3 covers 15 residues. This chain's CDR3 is CASSSDGKGTGELFF. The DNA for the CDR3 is TGTGCCAGCAGTTCGGACGGGAAGGGCACCGGGGAGCTGTTTTTT.

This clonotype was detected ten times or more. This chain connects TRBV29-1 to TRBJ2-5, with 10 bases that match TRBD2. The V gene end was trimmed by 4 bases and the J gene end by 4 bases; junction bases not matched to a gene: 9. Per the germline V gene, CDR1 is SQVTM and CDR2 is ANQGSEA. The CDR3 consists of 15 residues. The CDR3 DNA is TGCAGCGTTGCTCCCACAGCGGGAGGGCGAGAGACCCAGTACTTC. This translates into CSVAPTAGGRETQYF. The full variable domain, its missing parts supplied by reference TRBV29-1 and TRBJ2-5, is SAVISQKPSRDICQRGTSLTIQCQVDSQVTMMFWYRQQPGQSLTLIATANQGSEATYESGFVIDKFPISRPNLTFSTLTVSNMSPEDSSIYLCSVAPTAGGRETQYFGPGTRLLVL.

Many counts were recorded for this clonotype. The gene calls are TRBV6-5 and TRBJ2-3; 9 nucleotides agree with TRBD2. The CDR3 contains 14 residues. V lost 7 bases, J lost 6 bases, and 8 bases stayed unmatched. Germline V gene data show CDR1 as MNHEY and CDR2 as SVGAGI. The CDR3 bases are TGTGCCAGCAAACTAGCGGGCCGGATGGATACGCAGTATTTT. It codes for CASKLAGRMDTQYF.

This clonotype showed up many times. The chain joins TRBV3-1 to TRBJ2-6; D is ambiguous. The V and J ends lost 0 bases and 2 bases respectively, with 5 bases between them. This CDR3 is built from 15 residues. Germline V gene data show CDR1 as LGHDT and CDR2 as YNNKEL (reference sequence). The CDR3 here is CASSQEVTGANVLTF. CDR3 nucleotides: TGTGCCAGCAGCCAAGAGGTAACTGGGGCCAACGTCCTGACTTTC.

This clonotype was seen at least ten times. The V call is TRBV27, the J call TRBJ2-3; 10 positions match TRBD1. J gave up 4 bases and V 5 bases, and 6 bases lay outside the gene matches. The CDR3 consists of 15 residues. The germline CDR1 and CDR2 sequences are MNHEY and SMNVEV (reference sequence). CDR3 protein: CASSPGTGESDTQYF. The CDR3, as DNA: TGTGCCAGCAGTCCAGGGACAGGGGAATCAGATACGCAGTATTTT.

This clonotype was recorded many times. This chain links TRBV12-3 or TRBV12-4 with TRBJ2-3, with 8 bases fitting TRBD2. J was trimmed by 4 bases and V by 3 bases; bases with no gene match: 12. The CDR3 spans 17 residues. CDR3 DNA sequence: TGTGCCAGCAGTTTCCGCGGGGGCGGGAGGTTGGCAGATACGCAGTATTTT. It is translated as CASSFRGGGRLADTQYF.

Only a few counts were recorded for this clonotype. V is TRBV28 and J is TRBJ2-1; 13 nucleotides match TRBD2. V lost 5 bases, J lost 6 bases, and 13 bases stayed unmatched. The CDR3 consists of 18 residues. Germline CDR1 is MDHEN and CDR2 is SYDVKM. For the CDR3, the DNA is TGTGCCAGCAGTAGACAGGGAGGAGGGACTAGCGGGATCAATGAGCAGTTCTTC. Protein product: CASSRQGGGTSGINEQFF.

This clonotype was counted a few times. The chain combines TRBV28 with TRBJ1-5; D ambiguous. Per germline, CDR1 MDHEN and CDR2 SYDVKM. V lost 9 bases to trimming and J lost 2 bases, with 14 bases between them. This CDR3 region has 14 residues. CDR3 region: CASIQPPGNQPQHF. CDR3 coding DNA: TGTGCCAGTATTCAGCCCCCGGGCAATCAGCCCCAGCATTTT.

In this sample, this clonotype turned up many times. The CDR3 nucleotides are TGTGCCAGCAGACTAGGAGGCGAGCAGTACTTC. Residues: CASRLGGEQYF. The chain recombines TRBV6-6 with TRBJ2-7, with D perhaps matching TRBD2 (5 bases). Germline V gene lookup returns CDR1 MNHNY and CDR2 SVGAGI (reference sequence). The CDR3 loop spans 11 amino acids. Trimming cost V 6 bases and J 6 bases, with 9 bases left between them.

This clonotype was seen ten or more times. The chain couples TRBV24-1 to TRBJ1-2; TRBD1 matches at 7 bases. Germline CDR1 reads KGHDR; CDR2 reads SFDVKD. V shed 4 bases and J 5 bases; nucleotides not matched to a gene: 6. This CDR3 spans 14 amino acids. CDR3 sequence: CATSERDSSYGYTF. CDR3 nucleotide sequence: TGTGCCACCAGTGAAAGGGACAGCAGTTATGGCTACACCTTC.

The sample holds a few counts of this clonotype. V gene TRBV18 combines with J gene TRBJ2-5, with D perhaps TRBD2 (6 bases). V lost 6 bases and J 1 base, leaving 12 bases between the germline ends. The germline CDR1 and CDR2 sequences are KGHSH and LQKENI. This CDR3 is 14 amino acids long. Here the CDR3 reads CASSPLGGQETQYF. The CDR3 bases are TGTGCCAGCTCTCCCCTGGGGGGCCAAGAGACCCAGTACTTC.

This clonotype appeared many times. CDR3 loop: CSGGSAWGTEAFF. The CDR3 DNA reads TGCAGCGGTGGGTCGGCGTGGGGGACTGAAGCTTTCTTT. The chain joins TRBV29-1 to TRBJ1-1; D is perhaps TRBD1 (5 bases). Per the germline V gene, CDR1 is SQVTM and CDR2 is ANQGSEA. V was pared by 7 bases and J by 5 bases, with 17 bases between. This CDR3 has 13 residues.

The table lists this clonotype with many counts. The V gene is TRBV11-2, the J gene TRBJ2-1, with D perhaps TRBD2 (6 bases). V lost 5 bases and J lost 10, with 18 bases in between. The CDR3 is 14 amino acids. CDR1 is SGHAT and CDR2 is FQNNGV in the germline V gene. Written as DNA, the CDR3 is TGTGCCAGCAGCGCCCTGGGGGGAGGAAGGGAGCAGTTCTTC. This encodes CASSALGGGREQFF.

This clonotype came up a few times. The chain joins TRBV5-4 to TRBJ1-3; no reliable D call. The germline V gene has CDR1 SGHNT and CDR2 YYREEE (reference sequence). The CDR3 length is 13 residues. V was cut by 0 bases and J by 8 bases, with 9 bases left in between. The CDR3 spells CASSLAGVDTIYF. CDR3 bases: TGTGCCAGCAGCTTGGCTGGGGTGGACACCATATATTTT.

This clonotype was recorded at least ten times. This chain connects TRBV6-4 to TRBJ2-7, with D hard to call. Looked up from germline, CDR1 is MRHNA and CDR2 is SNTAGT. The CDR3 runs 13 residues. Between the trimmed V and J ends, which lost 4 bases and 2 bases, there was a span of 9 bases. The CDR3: CASSAQTPYEQYF. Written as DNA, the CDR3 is TGTGCCAGCAGTGCCCAGACCCCCTACGAGCAGTACTTC.

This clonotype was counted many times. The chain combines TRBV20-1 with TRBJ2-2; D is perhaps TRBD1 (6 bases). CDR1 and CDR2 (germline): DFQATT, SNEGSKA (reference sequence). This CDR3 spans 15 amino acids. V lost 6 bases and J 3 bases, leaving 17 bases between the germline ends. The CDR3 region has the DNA TGCAGTGCCAGCCGGGACACGAGGGACACCGGGGAGCTGTTTTTT. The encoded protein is CSASRDTRDTGELFF.

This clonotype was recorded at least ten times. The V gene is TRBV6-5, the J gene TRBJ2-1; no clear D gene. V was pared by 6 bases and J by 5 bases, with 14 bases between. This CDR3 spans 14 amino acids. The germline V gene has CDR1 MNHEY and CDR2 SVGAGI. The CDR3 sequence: CASRDVGSDNEQFF. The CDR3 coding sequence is TGTGCCAGCAGGGACGTGGGTTCTGACAATGAGCAGTTCTTC.

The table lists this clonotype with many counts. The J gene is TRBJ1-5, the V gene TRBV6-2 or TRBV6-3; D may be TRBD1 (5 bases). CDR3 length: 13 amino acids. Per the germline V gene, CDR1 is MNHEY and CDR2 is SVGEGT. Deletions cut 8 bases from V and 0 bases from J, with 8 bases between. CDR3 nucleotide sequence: TGTGCCAGCGACAGTTATAGCAATCAGCCCCAGCATTTT. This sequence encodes CASDSYSNQPQHF.

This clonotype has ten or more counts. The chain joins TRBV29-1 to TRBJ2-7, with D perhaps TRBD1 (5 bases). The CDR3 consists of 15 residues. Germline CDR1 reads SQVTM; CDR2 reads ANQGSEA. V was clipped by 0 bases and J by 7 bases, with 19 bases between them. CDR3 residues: CSVEEGAGLLGEQYF. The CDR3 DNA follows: TGCAGCGTTGAAGAAGGGGCAGGCCTACTGGGTGAGCAGTACTTC.

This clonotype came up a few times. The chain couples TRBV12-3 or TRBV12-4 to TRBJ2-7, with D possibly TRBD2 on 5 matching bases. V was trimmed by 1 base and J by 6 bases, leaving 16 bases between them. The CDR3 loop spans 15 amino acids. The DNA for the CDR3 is TGTGCCAGCAGTTTAGTGGACTTAATCCGCGGCGAGCAGTACTTC. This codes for CASSLVDLIRGEQYF.